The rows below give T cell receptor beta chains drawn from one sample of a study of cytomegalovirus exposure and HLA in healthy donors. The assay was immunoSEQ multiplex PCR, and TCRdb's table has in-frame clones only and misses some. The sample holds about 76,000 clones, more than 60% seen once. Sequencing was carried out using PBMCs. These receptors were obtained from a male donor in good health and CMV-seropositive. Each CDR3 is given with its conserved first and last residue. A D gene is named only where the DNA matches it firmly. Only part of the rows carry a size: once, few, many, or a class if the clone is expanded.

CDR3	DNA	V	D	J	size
CASSSYRGEQFF	TGTGCCAGCAGCTCATATCGGGGGGAGCAGTTCTTC	TRBV7-9	.	TRBJ2-1	.
CASSRQGDFSNTIYF	TGCGCCAGCAGCCGACAAGGGGACTTTTCAAACACCATATATTTT	TRBV5-1	.	TRBJ1-3	.
CASGGQGAISNTEAFF	TGTGCCAGTGGGGGACAGGGGGCTATTTCGAACACTGAAGCTTTCTTT	TRBV19	TRBD1	TRBJ1-1	.
CASSYSGAAHEKLFF	TGTGCCAGCAGTTACTCTGGGGCGGCCCATGAAAAACTGTTTTTT	TRBV6-5	.	TRBJ1-4	.
CASSVRGGAGTDTQYF	TGTGCCAGCAGCGTACGCGGGGGGGCCGGTACAGATACGCAGTATTTT	TRBV9	TRBD2	TRBJ2-3	once
CASGLSGSGDTQYF	TGTGCTAGTGGTTTGTCAGGGTCCGGAGATACGCAGTATTTT	TRBV12-5	.	TRBJ2-3	few
CASSKTGANTGELFF	TGTGCCAGCAGTAAGACAGGGGCGAACACCGGGGAGCTGTTTTTT	TRBV9	TRBD1	TRBJ2-2	.
CASSSTLYTDTQYF	TGCGCCAGCAGCTCGACATTGTACACAGATACGCAGTATTTT	TRBV5-1	.	TRBJ2-3	.
CASSLVDSAEGYTF	TGTGCCAGCAGCTTAGTAGATTCCGCGGAAGGCTACACCTTC	TRBV13	.	TRBJ1-2	.
CASSVGQGAYATNEKLFF	TGTGCCAGCAGCGTAGGACAGGGGGCGTATGCAACTAATGAAAAACTGTTTTTT	TRBV9	TRBD1	TRBJ1-4	.
CASSPSHLYQETQYF	TGTGCCAGCAGCCCAAGCCACCTGTACCAAGAGACCCAGTACTTC	TRBV9	.	TRBJ2-5	.
CASSVERGSHEQFF	TGCGCCAGCAGCGTAGAAAGAGGCTCCCATGAGCAGTTCTTC	TRBV4-3	.	TRBJ2-1	.
CAWRDTSYEQYF	TGTGCCTGGAGGGACACCTCCTACGAGCAGTACTTC	TRBV30	.	TRBJ2-7	.
CASSPQGAGSTPQHF	TGTGCCAGCAGCCCACAGGGGGCTGGAAGTACGCCCCAGCATTTT	TRBV6-1	TRBD1	TRBJ1-5	once
CAWSALVVGEKLFF	TGTGCCTGGAGTGCCCTGGTCGTCGGTGAAAAACTGTTTTTT	TRBV30	.	TRBJ1-4	.
CASSLGASGLNEQFF	TGTGCCAGCAGCTTGGGGGCTAGCGGTCTTAATGAGCAGTTCTTC	TRBV7-8	.	TRBJ2-1	.
CASSLIGGGSGRGNINEQFF	TGTGCCAGCAGTTTAATCGGGGGGGGTAGCGGGAGGGGAAACATCAATGAGCAGTTCTTC	TRBV27	TRBD2	TRBJ2-1	.